The clone carrying this T cell receptor beta chain was observed a handful of times. This entry comes from a study of T cells of healthy individuals. TCRdb reprocessed the 5' RACE reads via MiXCR and lists one record per CDR3 protein. The repertoire holds about 96,000 distinct CDR3 sequences, 17% seen once, with around 6.5% in the top ten. V dropped 2 bases and J dropped 4 bases, with 15 bases sitting between them. This CDR3 has 14 residues. From germline, CDR1 is DFQATT and CDR2 SNEGSKA (reference sequence). The rearrangement links TRBV20-1 to TRBJ2-7, with D perhaps matching TRBD1 or TRBD2 (5 bases each). The TCR sequence derives from a human donor in good health. Here the CDR3 DNA reads TGCAGTGCTAGATCGTGGGGGTCCCCTTACGAGCAGTACTTC. Translated, it gives CSARSWGSPYEQYF.